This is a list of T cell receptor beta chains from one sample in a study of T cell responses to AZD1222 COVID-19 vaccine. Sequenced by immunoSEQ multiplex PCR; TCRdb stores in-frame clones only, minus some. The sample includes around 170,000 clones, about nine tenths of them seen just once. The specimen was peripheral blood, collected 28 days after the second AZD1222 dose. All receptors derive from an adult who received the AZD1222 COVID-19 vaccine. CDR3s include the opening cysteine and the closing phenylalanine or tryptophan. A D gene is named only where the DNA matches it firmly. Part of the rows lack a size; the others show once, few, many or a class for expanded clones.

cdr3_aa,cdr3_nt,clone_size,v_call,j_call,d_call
CASSYGGYNEQFF,TGTGCCAGCAGTTACGGAGGGTACAATGAGCAGTTCTTC,once,TRBV6-5,TRBJ2-1,-
CASSLGIRVEQYF,TGTGCCAGCAGCTTAGGTATACGGGTCGAGCAGTACTTC,-,TRBV7-2,TRBJ2-7,-
CASSPQRTGGGDTQYF,TGCGCCAGCAGCCCCCAACGGACGGGTGGGGGAGATACGCAGTATTTT,-,TRBV4-1,TRBJ2-3,-
CASSEDTLNIQYF,TGTGCCAGCAGCGAGGATACCTTAAACATTCAGTACTTC,-,TRBV2,TRBJ2-4,-
CASSPGAGLGTGELFF,TGTGCCAGCTCACCAGGCGCGGGTTTGGGCACCGGGGAGCTGTTTTTT,-,TRBV18,TRBJ2-2,-
CASSRTSLSYEQYF,TGTGCCAGCAGTAGGACTAGCTTATCCTACGAGCAGTACTTC,few,TRBV28,TRBJ2-7,TRBD2
CASSRFPSGRGGELFF,TGTGCCAGCAGCCGGTTTCCGAGCGGGAGAGGCGGGGAGCTGTTTTTT,-,TRBV3-1/TRBV3-2,TRBJ2-2,TRBD2
CASNRDNYNQPQHF,TGTGCCAGCAACCGGGACAACTACAATCAGCCCCAGCATTTT,-,TRBV6-5,TRBJ1-5,-
CASSYSSGSYEQFF,TGTGCCAGCAGTTACTCTAGCGGGAGCTATGAGCAGTTCTTC,-,TRBV6-2/TRBV6-3,TRBJ2-1,TRBD2
CAWSVGGGETQYF,TGTGCCTGGAGTGTTGGGGGCGGAGAGACCCAGTACTTC,-,TRBV30,TRBJ2-5,-
CASSPVRTSGSGGEQFF,TGTGCCAGCAGTCCCGTACGGACTAGCGGGAGTGGTGGTGAGCAGTTCTTC,-,TRBV5-5,TRBJ2-1,TRBD2
CASSQDANRVWEQYF,TGCGCCAGCAGCCAAGATGCGAACAGGGTGTGGGAGCAGTACTTC,few,TRBV4-3,TRBJ2-7,-
CASTGETGTLGNTIYF,TGTGCCAGCACGGGAGAAACAGGTACTTTGGGGAACACCATATATTTT,-,TRBV27,TRBJ1-3,-
CASSKGRPSSGNTIYF,TGTGCCAGCAGCAAAGGCAGGCCCAGCTCTGGAAACACCATATATTTT,-,TRBV21-1,TRBJ1-3,-
CASSFGTSDEQFF,TGTGCCAGCAGTTTTGGGACTAGCGATGAGCAGTTCTTC,-,TRBV27,TRBJ2-1,TRBD2
CASKHIQYF,TGCGCCAGCAAGCACATTCAGTACTTC,-,TRBV5-1,TRBJ2-4,-
CATSRDQRGAGEKLFF,TGTGCCACCAGCAGAGATCAGAGGGGGGCAGGTGAAAAACTGTTTTTT,-,TRBV15,TRBJ1-4,-
CASISGGYNEQFF,TGTGCCAGCATAAGCGGGGGGTACAATGAGCAGTTCTTC,-,TRBV12-3/TRBV12-4,TRBJ2-1,TRBD2
CASSAEQGRLGELFF,TGTGCCAGCAGTGCCGAACAGGGACGGCTCGGGGAGCTGTTTTTT,-,TRBV2,TRBJ2-2,-
CASSPAGPGETQYF,TGTGCCAGTAGTCCAGCAGGGCCCGGGGAGACCCAGTACTTC,-,TRBV19,TRBJ2-5,-
CASSQTSAYQETQYF,TGTGCCAGCAGTCAAACTAGCGCCTACCAAGAGACCCAGTACTTC,-,TRBV6-2/TRBV6-3,TRBJ2-5,TRBD2
CASSIPGSDTQYF,TGTGCCAGTAGTATACCGGGGTCAGATACGCAGTATTTT,-,TRBV19,TRBJ2-3,-
CASSSRYGYTF,TGTGCCAGCAGTTCCCGGTATGGCTACACCTTC,-,TRBV28,TRBJ1-2,-
CASSQGTGTGGVEQYF,TGCGCCAGCAGCCAAGGGACCGGGACAGGGGGGGTCGAGCAGTACTTC,-,TRBV4-1,TRBJ2-7,TRBD1
CASSLVNEQYF,TGTGCCAGCAGCTTGGTTAACGAGCAGTACTTC,few,TRBV7-2,TRBJ2-7,-
CASSHPPRGSFYNEQFF,TGTGCCAGCAGCCATCCCCCTCGCGGGAGTTTCTACAATGAGCAGTTCTTC,-,TRBV11-2,TRBJ2-1,TRBD2
CASSQYRGGGYTF,TGCGCCAGCAGCCAATACAGGGGGGGTGGCTACACCTTC,-,TRBV4-3,TRBJ1-2,TRBD1
CASSLKVANTGELFF,TGCGCCAGCAGCTTAAAAGTAGCGAACACCGGGGAGCTGTTTTTT,-,TRBV5-1,TRBJ2-2,-
CASSLGLGSRFF,TGTGCCAGCAGTTTAGGTTTAGGTAGTCGGTTCTTC,-,TRBV28,TRBJ2-1,-
CASSPGPYNEQFF,TGTGCCAGCAGCCCGGGACCTTACAATGAGCAGTTCTTC,once,TRBV7-3,TRBJ2-1,-
CASSIDTHPEDTIYF,TGTGCCAGCAGCATAGACACACACCCCGAGGACACCATATATTTT,-,TRBV5-6,TRBJ1-3,-
CASSFLGQDNEQFF,TGTGCCAGTAGTTTCCTCGGACAGGACAATGAGCAGTTCTTC,-,TRBV19,TRBJ2-1,TRBD1
CASSVGTGGEKLFF,TGTGCCAGCAGCGTAGGGACAGGGGGTGAAAAACTGTTTTTT,-,TRBV9,TRBJ1-4,TRBD1
CASSQDPPYNEQFF,TGTGCCAGCAGCCAAGATCCTCCTTACAATGAGCAGTTCTTC,-,TRBV4-2,TRBJ2-1,-
CASSEMASGMHTQYF,TGTGCCAGCAGTGAAATGGCTAGCGGAATGCATACGCAGTATTTT,-,TRBV2,TRBJ2-3,TRBD2
CSALALSYEQYF,TGCAGCGCCCTGGCTCTCTCCTACGAGCAGTACTTC,-,TRBV29-1,TRBJ2-7,-
CASSYGGGADTQYF,TGTGCCAGCAGTTACGGGGGAGGGGCAGATACGCAGTATTTT,-,TRBV6-5,TRBJ2-3,TRBD2
CASWGGDASNQPQHF,TGTGCCAGCTGGGGTGGTGACGCCAGCAATCAGCCCCAGCATTTT,-,TRBV6-5,TRBJ1-5,-
CASTSEVYTEAFF,TGTGCCAGCACTTCAGAAGTCTACACTGAAGCTTTCTTT,-,TRBV2,TRBJ1-1,-
CAVQGWADTQYF,TGTGCCGTGCAGGGGTGGGCAGATACGCAGTATTTT,-,TRBV27,TRBJ2-3,-
CASRQTPREYSNQPQHF,TGTGCAAGTCGCCAAACCCCGAGGGAATATAGCAATCAGCCCCAGCATTTT,-,TRBV12-2,TRBJ1-5,-
CASSFTGRGYNEQFF,TGTGCCAGCAGTTTTACCGGCAGGGGCTACAATGAGCAGTTCTTC,-,TRBV28,TRBJ2-1,-
CASSLKYTGELFF,TGTGCCAGCAGCCTCAAGTACACCGGGGAGCTGTTTTTT,few,TRBV3-1/TRBV3-2,TRBJ2-2,-
CASSSRPDPLETQYF,TGTGCCAGCAGCTCTCGGCCAGACCCTTTAGAGACCCAGTACTTC,-,TRBV7-9,TRBJ2-5,-
CASKLSLTGSGYTF,TGTGCCAGCAAGCTCTCCTTGACAGGGAGCGGCTACACCTTC,-,TRBV2,TRBJ1-2,TRBD1
CASSTSRDNQPQHF,TGTGCCAGCAGCACCTCCAGGGACAATCAGCCCCAGCATTTT,-,TRBV7-9,TRBJ1-5,-
CASSLASEGNTIYF,TGCGCCAGCAGCTTGGCCTCCGAGGGAAACACCATATATTTT,-,TRBV5-1,TRBJ1-3,-
CASSEGDRDGKLFF,TGTGCCAGCAGTGAAGGGGACAGGGATGGAAAACTGTTTTTT,-,TRBV6-1,TRBJ1-4,TRBD1
CASSPYKRGDTGELFF,TGTGCCAGCAGCCCTTACAAAAGGGGCGACACCGGGGAGCTGTTTTTT,-,TRBV11-3,TRBJ2-2,-
CASSDSGSMGTGELFF,TGTGCCAGCAGTGATAGCGGGAGCATGGGCACCGGGGAGCTGTTTTTT,many,TRBV6-4,TRBJ2-2,TRBD2
CATSDSGTASYSNQPQHF,TGTGCCACCAGTGACTCCGGGACGGCTTCCTATAGCAATCAGCCCCAGCATTTT,once,TRBV24-1,TRBJ1-5,-
CASSSGTSRTDTQYF,TGCGCCAGCAGCTCGGGGACTAGCAGGACAGATACGCAGTATTTT,few,TRBV5-1,TRBJ2-3,TRBD2
CASSRVTWTGEQFF,TGTGCCAGCAGCCGAGTCACTTGGACCGGTGAGCAGTTCTTC,-,TRBV7-9,TRBJ2-1,-
CASSHGWGEKLFF,TGTGCCAGCAGCCACGGGTGGGGTGAAAAACTGTTTTTT,-,TRBV3-1/TRBV3-2,TRBJ1-4,-
CASSQERGLSYEQYF,TGCGCCAGCAGCCAAGAGCGGGGGCTCTCCTACGAGCAGTACTTC,few,TRBV4-3,TRBJ2-7,-
CASSLDQRNEKLFF,TGTGCCAGCAGCTTGGATCAGAGAAATGAAAAACTGTTTTTT,once,TRBV11-2,TRBJ1-4,-
CASSFGLAHGYNEQFF,TGTGCCAGCAGTTTTGGACTAGCCCACGGCTACAATGAGCAGTTCTTC,-,TRBV28,TRBJ2-1,TRBD2
CASRPNGAGSYEQYF,TGTGCCAGCAGACCCAACGGAGCAGGGTCCTACGAGCAGTACTTC,-,TRBV6-5,TRBJ2-7,-
CASSPQGTGYTF,TGTGCCAGCAGCCCACAGGGAACTGGCTACACCTTC,-,TRBV7-8,TRBJ1-2,-
CASSPATGGFFSYNEQFF,TGTGCCAGCAGCCCCGCGACAGGGGGATTTTTCTCCTACAATGAGCAGTTCTTC,-,TRBV7-2,TRBJ2-1,TRBD1